This TCR beta chain comes out of a study of blood T cell repertoires in COVID-19. This clone was detected only a few times. The V gene end was trimmed by 4 bases and the J gene end by 4 bases; junction bases not matched to a gene: 7. Per the germline V gene, CDR1 is GTSNPN and CDR2 is SVGIG (reference sequence). CDR3 length: 15 residues. Sequenced by immunoSEQ multiplex PCR; TCRdb stores in-frame clones only, minus some. The data show over 200,000 clones, approximately 87% seen once. This TCR was sampled from a woman between 45 and 60 years old in a cohort exposed to, infected with or recovered from COVID-19 (not recorded which). The sample consisted of PBMCs or T cells enriched from blood (not recorded which). This sequence joins TRBV30 and TRBJ2-5; 12 positions agree with TRBD2. CDR3 amino acids: CAWKPSGGAGETQYF. DNA of the CDR3: TGTGCCTGGAAGCCTAGCGGGGGGGCCGGAGAGACCCAGTACTTC.